The 20 T cell receptor beta chains below come from one sample, sequenced in a study of T-cell memory formation after mild COVID-19. TCRdb processed the 5' RACE reads anew with MiXCR; each CDR3 protein has one entry. The sample includes approximately 290,000 distinct CDR3 sequences, 15% to 20% of them seen just once. Specimen: PBMCs or a T cell subset sorted from them (not recorded which). The source of these receptors is a man younger than 30 who had mild COVID-19 (a few samples of this study predate the infection). Cell type and time point are not known.

This chain links TRBV7-6 with TRBJ2-3; 9 bases are a match to TRBD1. Trimming removed 5 bases from V and 3 bases from J; junction bases left unmatched: 3. Germline CDR1 SGHVS, CDR2 FNYEAQ. This CDR3 comprises 14 residues. DNA of the CDR3: TGTGCCAGCAGCGGAGGGACAGGGACAGATACGCAGTATTTT. This sequence encodes CASSGGTGTDTQYF.

CDR3 bases: TGTGCCAGCATCCCCTCCTGGGACAGGGGCCACGAGCAGTACGTC. This sequence encodes CASIPSWDRGHEQYV. The rearrangement uses TRBV6-2 or TRBV6-3 and TRBJ2-7, with 10 bases that match TRBD1. Per the germline V gene, CDR1 is MNHEY and CDR2 is SVGEGT. J gave up 5 bases and V 7 bases, and 11 bases lay outside the gene matches. The CDR3 consists of 15 residues.

This clonotype showed up many times. The CDR3 coding sequence is TGCAGTGCTAGAGATTGGGCTAACCAAGAGACCCAGTACTTC. It yields the protein CSARDWANQETQYF. The rearrangement uses TRBV20-1 and TRBJ2-5; D ambiguous. Deletions cut 0 bases from V and 0 bases from J, with 8 bases between. The CDR3 loop spans 14 amino acids. CDR1 DFQATT and CDR2 SNEGSKA come from the germline V gene (reference sequence).

The chain employs TRBV5-1 and TRBJ2-3; D uncertain. The CDR3 spans 15 residues. Germline-derived CDR1 and CDR2 are SGHRS and YFSETQ. Trimming shortened V by 3 bases and J by 2 bases, and 13 bases separated the two germline ends. CDR3 nucleotides: TGCGCCAGCAGCTCAAAACGGCAAGTCACAGATACGCAGTATTTT. Protein product: CASSSKRQVTDTQYF. Based on the CDR3 plus reference TRBV5-1 and TRBJ2-3, the full variable domain is KAGVTQTPRYLIKTRGQQVTLSCSPISGHRSVSWYQQTPGQGLQFLFEYFSETQRNKGNFPGRFSGRQFSNSRSEMNVSTLELGDSALYLCASSSKRQVTDTQYFGPGTRLTVL.

This clonotype was counted only a few times. The rearrangement uses TRBV5-5 and TRBJ1-2; perhaps TRBD1 as D (5 bases). The CDR3 extends over 12 amino acids. Germline V gene lookup returns CDR1 SGHKS and CDR2 YYEKEE (reference sequence). Trimming removed 1 base at V and 8 bases at J, with 9 bases between. Here the CDR3 DNA reads TGTGCCAGCAGCTTGCTAGGGGAAGGCTACACCTTC. It specifies CASSLLGEGYTF.

In DNA, the CDR3 is TGTGCCAGCAGCTCGAACGAAGATACGCAGTATTTT. Translating gives CASSSNEDTQYF. V gene TRBV7-3 combines with J gene TRBJ2-3; D not resolved. Trimming pared 4 bases from V and 5 bases from J, leaving 7 bases between. Germline V gene data show CDR1 as SGHTA and CDR2 as FQGTGA. The CDR3 is 12 residues long.

This clonotype was seen more than once but under ten times. This chain joins TRBV3-1 and TRBJ2-1, with TRBD1 identical over 12 bases. CDR3 length: 17 amino acids. Trimming removed 3 bases from V and 4 bases from J; junction bases left unmatched: 7. Germline lookup yields CDR1 LGHDT and CDR2 YNNKEL (reference sequence). The CDR3 loop is CASSQRGQGALYNEQFF. Written as DNA, the CDR3 is TGTGCCAGCAGCCAGAGGGGACAGGGGGCTTTGTACAATGAGCAGTTCTTC.

The chain uses TRBV6-2 or TRBV6-3 and TRBJ2-7; 7 bases agree with TRBD2. V lost 5 bases and J lost 6; bases outside the gene matches: 10. CDR3 length: 14 residues. CDR1 and CDR2 (germline): MNHEY, SVGEGT. In nucleotides, the CDR3 is TGTGCCAGCAGTCCGGGGACTAACTACGGCGAGCAGTACGTC. This gives the protein CASSPGTNYGEQYV.

The chain combines TRBV6-5 with TRBJ2-2; 11 nucleotides match TRBD2. Germline V CDR1 and CDR2: MNHEY, SVGAGI. The V gene end was trimmed by 5 bases and the J gene end by 6 bases; junction bases not matched to a gene: 5. This CDR3 has 15 amino acids. The CDR3 reads CASSDIAGGPGELFF. In DNA form, the CDR3 reads TGTGCCAGCAGTGACATAGCGGGGGGGCCCGGGGAGCTGTTTTTT.

The chain is built from TRBV5-1 and TRBJ2-1, with D perhaps TRBD2 (6 bases). The CDR3 covers 15 residues. The germline gives CDR1 SGHRS, CDR2 YFSETQ. The V and J ends lost 4 bases and 6 bases respectively, with 17 bases between them. The DNA of the CDR3 is TGCGCCAGCAGCCCGTTTCGGGGCGGGATCAATGAGCAGTTCTTC. This sequence encodes CASSPFRGGINEQFF. The complete variable domain, with remaining parts taken from reference TRBV5-1 and TRBJ2-1, reads KAGVTQTPRYLIKTRGQQVTLSCSPISGHRSVSWYQQTPGQGLQFLFEYFSETQRNKGNFPGRFSGRQFSNSRSEMNVSTLELGDSALYLCASSPFRGGINEQFFGPGTRLTVL.

The rearrangement uses TRBV7-2 and TRBJ2-7, with TRBD1 identical over 8 bases. The CDR3 is made up of 14 amino acids. The V and J ends lost 5 bases and 4 bases, in that order; junction bases with no gene match: 7. Germline CDR1 is SGHTA and CDR2 is FQGNSA. The CDR3 protein is CASSRGTGLYEQYF. CDR3 DNA: TGTGCCAGCAGCCGCGGGACAGGTCTATACGAGCAGTACTTC. Combining the CDR3 with reference TRBV7-2 and TRBJ2-7 gives the whole variable domain GAGVSQSPSNKVTEKGKDVELRCDPISGHTALYWYRQSLGQGLEFLIYFQGNSAPDKSGLPSDRFSAERTGGSVSTLTIQRTQQEDSAVYLCASSRGTGLYEQYFGPGTRLTVT.

This clonotype was observed a few times. J is TRBJ2-3 and V is TRBV20-1; the D gene is possibly TRBD2 (5 bases). The V end was cut by 6 bases, the J end by 3 bases, with 19 bases between. The germline V gene has CDR1 DFQATT and CDR2 SNEGSKA (reference sequence). The CDR3 spans 15 residues. CDR3 bases: TGCAGTGCCCCATCCTCTACAGCGGATACAGATACGCAGTATTTT. It specifies CSAPSSTADTDTQYF.

This clonotype turned up a few times. This chain connects TRBV12-3 or TRBV12-4 to TRBJ2-3, with 10 bases aligning to TRBD2. The CDR3 covers 16 residues. Unmatched junction bases numbered 3, after V lost 2 bases and J lost 1 base. CDR3 sequence reads: CASSLRTSGRTDTQYF. In DNA, the CDR3 is TGTGCCAGCAGTTTAAGGACTAGCGGCCGCACAGATACGCAGTATTTT.

This clonotype was counted a few times. The V and J genes are TRBV27 and TRBJ2-7; 7 positions match TRBD1. Trimming cost V 8 bases and J 0 bases; bases outside gene matches: 7. This CDR3 contains 14 residues. Per germline, CDR1 MNHEY and CDR2 SMNVEV (reference sequence). CDR3 bases: TGTGCCAGCGCAGGACAGGCCTCCTCCTACGAGCAGTACTTC. This gives the protein CASAGQASSYEQYF.

The V gene is TRBV7-9, the J gene TRBJ2-5; a weak D match, TRBD2 (6 bases). Germline V gene lookup returns CDR1 SEHNR and CDR2 FQNEAQ (reference sequence). This CDR3 region has 15 residues. The germline V and J ends were trimmed by 11 bases and 8 bases, with 27 bases remaining between them. CDR3 sequence (DNA): TGTGCCGACTACCATCCCCGGGGCGGGGTCCGTACCCAGTACTTC. Translation gives CADYHPRGGVRTQYF.

As regards this clonotype: It is likely a read error, because the conserved phenylalanine at the end of the CDR3 is missing. The chain is built from TRBV11-2 and TRBJ2-1; TRBD2 matches at 14 bases. This CDR3 comprises 18 residues. J was trimmed by 5 bases and V by 5 bases; bases with no gene match: 11. CDR1 is SGHAT, CDR2 FQNNGV, per germline. In nucleotides, the CDR3 is TGTGCCAGCAGCATTCGACCCGGGACTAGCGGGGGTAACAATGAGCAGTTCTTA. It is translated as CASSIRPGTSGGNNEQFL.

This clonotype was detected only a few times. The chain links TRBV7-3 to TRBJ2-2; 7 bases match TRBD1. This CDR3 contains 13 residues. Germline values: CDR1 SGHTA, CDR2 FQGTGA. V gave up 6 bases and J gave up 6 bases; unmatched junction bases: 4. The CDR3: CASRRQGPGELFF. CDR3 bases: TGTGCCAGCAGACGACAGGGTCCCGGGGAGCTGTTTTTT.

This clonotype was observed a few times. The chain links TRBV28 to TRBJ2-7; TRBD1 agrees at 7 bases. The CDR3 has 14 residues. The ends lost 3 bases at V and 0 bases at J; junction bases unmatched: 2. Germline CDR1 is MDHEN and CDR2 is SYDVKM. CDR3 amino acids: CASSLDRNSYEQYF. The CDR3 DNA follows: TGTGCCAGCAGTTTGGACAGGAACTCCTACGAGCAGTACTTC. The full variable domain, with the rest looked up from reference TRBV28 and TRBJ2-7, is DVKVTQSSRYLVKRTGEKVFLECVQDMDHENMFWYRQDPGLGLRLIYFSYDVKMKEKGDIPEGYSVSREKKERFSLILESASTNQTSMYLCASSLDRNSYEQYFGPGTRLTVT.

There are a few counts of this clonotype. V is TRBV24-1 and J is TRBJ2-3; D gene uncertain. Per the germline V gene, CDR1 is KGHDR and CDR2 is SFDVKD. The CDR3 is 13 residues long. Trimming removed 4 bases from V and 6 bases from J, with 10 bases in between. The CDR3 loop reads CATSDLKVDTQYF. The CDR3 DNA reads as TGTGCCACCAGTGACCTGAAGGTTGATACGCAGTATTTT.

This clonotype was seen a handful of times. The chain recombines TRBV7-6 with TRBJ2-7, with 10 bases identical to TRBD1. Germline V gene data show CDR1 as SGHVS and CDR2 as FNYEAQ. CDR3 length: 17 amino acids. V lost 5 bases and J lost 1; bases outside the gene matches: 11. The CDR3 is CASSKTPGQGPSYEQYF. The CDR3 DNA follows: TGTGCCAGCAGCAAAACGCCGGGACAGGGGCCTTCCTACGAGCAGTACTTC.